This entry features one T cell receptor beta chain sequence. In the source study's methods: Reference gene primer amplification in the assay estimated nucleated cell counts. Method: immunoSEQ multiplex PCR; TCRdb's copy keeps in-frame clones and lacks some. From that table come the V and J calls and clone size; the DNA was used to work out D and trimming. The sample includes roughly 200,000 clones, around four fifths of them seen just once. This record belongs to a study of blood T cell repertoires in COVID-19. Losses at the gene ends were 2 bases for V and 9 bases for J; bases not matched to a gene: 6. The germline V gene encodes CDR1 SGDLS and CDR2 YYNGEE. CDR3 length: 13 amino acids. Seattle cases were enrolled at active infection and followed longitudinally.

The sample taken for sequencing was peripheral blood. V is TRBV9 and J is TRBJ2-7; TRBD2 agrees at 9 bases. The receptor's source is a woman of 80 years or more with COVID-19, enrolled during active disease. In DNA form, the CDR3 reads TGTGCCAGCAGCGTTAAAGCGGGAGGAGGGCAGTACTTC. Residues: CASSVKAGGGQYF.